This T cell receptor (beta chain) was profiled in a study of blood T cells in healthy people across ages. Study in general: T cells yielded about one barcoded beta molecule per two cells through template switching. Findings and limits, study-wide: Roughly linear declines in TCR beta diversity per million T cells occurred with age. Using unsorted PBMCs precluded a conclusive naive versus antigen-experienced comparison.

Each sample gave at least 6.5 million isolated PBMCs. A note on this clonotype: Antigen specificity is unknown.

J was trimmed by 3 bases and V by 3 bases; bases with no gene match: 5. Germline V gene data show CDR1 as SQVTM and CDR2 as ANQGSEA. CDR3 length: 15 amino acids. Primed by a sample-barcoded 5' primer and a J-beta primer mix, a second PCR proceeded for 7 to 11 cycles. In TCRdb, the 5' RACE reads were re-called with MiXCR into one record per CDR3 protein. This sample carries about 830,000 distinct CDR3 sequences, 62% of them seen once, and the ten largest clones take about 30%. The chain has TRBV29-1 and TRBJ2-3; 11 nucleotides line up with TRBD2. The specimen was blood. The TCR originated in a man aged 30-40 years in good health. Written as DNA, the CDR3 is TGCAGCGTTGACAACCCTAGCGGGGGGACAGATACGCAGTATTTT. Amino acid sequence: CSVDNPSGGTDTQYF.